The 27 T cell receptor beta chains given below trace back to one sample, sequenced in a study of shared T cell receptors in the human thymus. Profiling relied on immunoSEQ multiplex PCR, and the TCRdb table lists in-frame clones only, not all of them. This repertoire shows some 660,000 clones, approximately 87% found once; its top ten account for roughly 0.0094%. These same data were also listed under a study on human thymus T cells.

The specimen was thymocytes. These receptors were obtained from a boy younger than two with a congenital heart defect.

The chain recombines TRBV6-1 with TRBJ2-1; 14 nucleotides agree with TRBD2. J gave up 8 bases and V 2 bases, and 29 bases lay outside the gene matches. Per germline, CDR1 MNHNS and CDR2 SASEGT. The CDR3 has 24 residues. The CDR3, as DNA: TGTGCCAGCAGTGAACTTCAAAATGTAATGGGGACTAGCGGGGGTACAAGATATGGCGATGAGCAGTTCTTC. Protein sequence: CASSELQNVMGTSGGTRYGDEQFF.

The chain is built from TRBV6-6 and TRBJ2-5; TRBD2 matches at 9 bases. This CDR3 region has 15 residues. In germline, CDR1 is MNHNY, CDR2 SVGAGI (reference sequence). The J segment lost 5 bases and the V segment lost 0 bases, leaving 4 bases of the junction unmatched. The CDR3: CASSYSLAGWETQYF. CDR3 nucleotides: TGTGCCAGCAGTTACTCTCTAGCGGGGTGGGAGACCCAGTACTTC.

The V call is TRBV7-2, the J call TRBJ2-7, with 7 bases identical to TRBD1. The germline CDR1 and CDR2 sequences are SGHTA and FQGNSA. J gave up 5 bases and V 1 base, and 5 bases lay outside the gene matches. The CDR3 has 14 amino acids. The CDR3 bases are TGTGCCAGCAGCTTAGGACAGGGTGGCGACGAGCAGTACTTC. It encodes CASSLGQGGDEQYF.

CDR3 region: CASSVTGSTEAFF. CDR3 DNA sequence: TGTGCCAGCAGCGTAACAGGGTCCACTGAAGCTTTCTTT. V is TRBV9 and J is TRBJ1-1, with D possibly TRBD1 on 6 matching bases. CDR1 SGDLS and CDR2 YYNGEE come from the germline V gene. The ends were cut back, 1 base at V and 4 bases at J, with 8 bases in the middle. The CDR3 length is 13 residues.

The CDR3 coding sequence is TGCGCCAGCAGCTCCGAGGGCAGGGGACATTACTTC. Protein sequence: CASSSEGRGHYF. The rearrangement joins TRBV5-1 to TRBJ2-7; a weak D match, TRBD1 (6 bases). V was trimmed by 3 bases and J by 13 bases, leaving 17 bases between them. The CDR3 has 12 residues. The germline gives CDR1 SGHRS, CDR2 YFSETQ.

This chain connects TRBV28 to TRBJ2-5; 9 nucleotides agree with TRBD1. The length of the CDR3 is 15 residues. With V trimmed by 5 bases and J by 6 bases, 10 bases remained unmatched. CDR1 and CDR2 (germline): MDHEN, SYDVKM. The CDR3 here is CASSSPRDREKTQYF. CDR3 coding DNA: TGTGCCAGCAGTAGCCCCCGGGACAGGGAAAAGACCCAGTACTTC.

J is TRBJ2-1 and V is TRBV30; 7 nucleotides agree with TRBD1. V shed 2 bases, J shed 2 bases, and the junction held 18 bases outside the gene matches. Germline V gene sequence: CDR1 GTSNPN, CDR2 SVGIG (reference sequence). The CDR3 sequence is 19 residues long. As DNA, the CDR3 is TGTGCCTGGAGTCGACAGTCTCCATCCCGACAGGGACCCTACAATGAGCAGTTCTTC. Amino acids: CAWSRQSPSRQGPYNEQFF.

This chain connects TRBV5-4 to TRBJ1-1; D is unresolved. This CDR3 has 16 residues. V was clipped by 1 base and J by 2 bases, with 15 bases between them. Germline loops: CDR1 SGHNT, CDR2 YYREEE (reference sequence). CDR3 sequence reads: CASSLCCHERNTEAFF. CDR3 bases: TGTGCCAGCAGCTTGTGTTGCCACGAGCGAAACACTGAAGCTTTCTTT.

V usage is TRBV6-5 and J usage is TRBJ2-7; TRBD1 agrees at 8 bases. The CDR3 loop spans 14 amino acids. Germline V CDR1 and CDR2: MNHEY, SVGAGI. J was trimmed by 7 bases and V by 6 bases; bases with no gene match: 11. CDR3 nucleotide sequence: TGTGCCAGCAGGGGAAGGGGACAGGCTGCGGAGCAGTACTTC. Residues: CASRGRGQAAEQYF.

The rearrangement links TRBV5-4 to TRBJ1-2, with D tentatively TRBD1 (6 bases). The CDR3 is 15 amino acids. Germline V gene lookup returns CDR1 SGHNT and CDR2 YYREEE (reference sequence). The V and J ends lost 1 base and 4 bases respectively, with 14 bases between them. In DNA, the CDR3 is TGTGCCAGCAGCTTGACAGGGTTAAAAGCCTATGGCTACACCTTC. Amino acids: CASSLTGLKAYGYTF. The full variable domain, its missing parts supplied by reference TRBV5-4 and TRBJ1-2, is ETGVTQSPTHLIKTRGQQVTLRCSSQSGHNTVSWYQQALGQGPQFIFQYYREEENGRGNFPPRFSGLQFPNYSSELNVNALELDDSALYLCASSLTGLKAYGYTFGSGTRLTVV.

The rearrangement uses TRBV14 and TRBJ1-3, with D perhaps TRBD1 (5 bases). V was clipped by 1 base and J by 0 bases, with 7 bases between them. The germline V gene encodes CDR1 SGHDN and CDR2 FVKESK. This CDR3 region has 15 residues. CDR3 nucleotides: TGTGCCAGCAGCCAAGCAGGGAACTCTGGAAACACCATATATTTT. Translated: CASSQAGNSGNTIYF.

The V and J genes are TRBV19 and TRBJ2-7; 11 bases match TRBD2. V shed 6 bases, J shed 2 bases, and the junction held 15 bases outside the gene matches. CDR3 length: 18 residues. CDR1 is LNHDA and CDR2 is SQIVND in the germline V gene (reference sequence). CDR3 DNA: TGTGCCAGTAGCCCTGATCTATCCGGGACTAGCGGAACCTACGAGCAGTACTTC. This encodes CASSPDLSGTSGTYEQYF.

The chain employs TRBV2 and TRBJ2-7, with TRBD1 matching over 12 bases. The CDR3 has 13 residues. The V gene's germline CDR1 is SNHLY and CDR2 FYNNEI. J gave up 6 bases and V 9 bases, and 6 bases lay outside the gene matches. The CDR3 nucleotides read TGTGCCAGGGCGGGACAGGGGGCTGGCGAGCAGTACTTC. Its protein is CARAGQGAGEQYF. Drawing the rest from reference TRBV2 and TRBJ2-7, the complete variable domain is EPEVTQTPSHQVTQMGQEVILRCVPISNHLYFYWYRQILGQKVEFLVSFYNNEISEKSEIFDDQFSVERPDGSNFTLKIRSTKLEDSAMYFCARAGQGAGEQYFGPGTRLTVT.

The rearrangement links TRBV5-6 to TRBJ1-5, with TRBD1 identical over 7 bases. With 4 bases clipped from V and 5 bases from J, the junction kept 6 bases outside the gene matches. This CDR3 spans 14 amino acids. Germline CDR1 is SGHDT and CDR2 is YYEEEE. The CDR3 DNA reads TGTGCCAGCAGCGACCACAGGGGCGATCAGCCCCAGCATTTT. Its translation is CASSDHRGDQPQHF.

This chain links TRBV15 with TRBJ1-1; 9 nucleotides line up with TRBD1. CDR1 LNHNV and CDR2 YYDKDF come from the germline V gene (reference sequence). CDR3 size: 14 residues. V lost 7 bases and J lost 7; bases outside the gene matches: 10. The CDR3 sequence: CATNTVDRGVEAFF. DNA for the CDR3: TGTGCCACCAACACCGTGGACAGGGGCGTTGAAGCTTTCTTT. Full variable domain (missing parts from reference TRBV15 and TRBJ1-1): DAMVIQNPRYQVTQFGKPVTLSCSQTLNHNVMYWYQQKSSQAPKLLFHYYDKDFNNEADTPDNFQSRRPNTSFCFLDIRSPGLGDTAMYLCATNTVDRGVEAFFGQGTRLTVV.

This chain joins TRBV5-4 and TRBJ2-1, with 7 bases identical to TRBD2. This CDR3 has 15 amino acids. Losses at the gene ends were 4 bases for V and 4 bases for J; bases not matched to a gene: 8. Germline V gives CDR1 SGHNT, CDR2 YYREEE (reference sequence). The CDR3: CASSEQGGVYNEQFF. The CDR3 DNA reads TGTGCCAGCAGCGAGCAGGGAGGGGTTTACAATGAGCAGTTCTTC. The variable domain in full, completed from reference TRBV5-4 and TRBJ2-1, reads ETGVTQSPTHLIKTRGQQVTLRCSSQSGHNTVSWYQQALGQGPQFIFQYYREEENGRGNFPPRFSGLQFPNYSSELNVNALELDDSALYLCASSEQGGVYNEQFFGPGTRLTVL.

V is TRBV28 and J is TRBJ2-1; 14 nucleotides match TRBD2. Germline CDR1 is MDHEN and CDR2 is SYDVKM. The length of the CDR3 is 17 residues. V lost 3 bases, J lost 5 bases, and 6 bases stayed unmatched. CDR3 region: CASSLGTSGSVNNEQFF. Here the CDR3 DNA reads TGTGCCAGCAGTTTGGGGACTAGCGGGAGTGTAAACAATGAGCAGTTCTTC.

This chain uses TRBV10-3 with TRBJ1-1; tentative D call: TRBD1 (5 bases). The CDR3 loop spans 13 amino acids. Between the trimmed V and J ends, which lost 6 bases and 1 base, there was a span of 9 bases. Looked up from germline, CDR1 is ENHRY and CDR2 is SYGVKD. CDR3 sequence: CAISPQGNTEAFF. DNA for the CDR3: TGTGCCATCAGCCCTCAGGGGAACACTGAAGCTTTCTTT.

The CDR3 region has the DNA TGTGCCAGCAGCTTAGGGGTCGTAGGGGTAAATCAGCCCCAGCATTTT. This codes for CASSLGVVGVNQPQHF. This chain uses TRBV7-9 with TRBJ1-5; maybe TRBD1 (5 bases). The germline gives CDR1 SEHNR, CDR2 FQNEAQ (reference sequence). V was shortened by 1 base and J by 4 bases, with 14 bases between the two germline ends. The CDR3 loop spans 16 amino acids.

The V and J genes are TRBV7-2 and TRBJ1-6; 8 positions agree with TRBD1. Germline lookup yields CDR1 SGHTA and CDR2 FQGNSA. The CDR3 is made up of 15 amino acids. V lost 5 bases and J lost 9; bases outside the gene matches: 9. Written as DNA, the CDR3 is TGTGCCAGCAGCCAACAGGGGGATGCCGCTTCACCCCTCCACTTT. Protein sequence: CASSQQGDAASPLHF.

The chain couples TRBV29-1 to TRBJ2-1; 8 bases map to TRBD2. The CDR3 sequence is 14 residues long. Trimming cost V 6 bases and J 4 bases; bases outside gene matches: 8. CDR1 is SQVTM, CDR2 ANQGSEA, per germline. CDR3 DNA sequence: TGCAGCGTAAGAGGGCTAGCGGGTTACAATGAGCAGTTCTTC. Amino acid sequence: CSVRGLAGYNEQFF.

The V call is TRBV4-1, the J call TRBJ2-1, with 10 bases aligning to TRBD2. Per the germline V gene, CDR1 is MGHRA and CDR2 is YSYEKL. The V and J ends lost 7 bases and 7 bases, in that order; junction bases with no gene match: 7. The CDR3 length is 14 residues. CDR3 bases: TGCGCCAGCAAGTTACTAGCGGGACGAAATGAGCAGTTCTTC. Protein product: CASKLLAGRNEQFF.

The chain combines TRBV4-1 with TRBJ2-1, with 7 bases aligning to TRBD1. V lost 1 base to trimming and J lost 0 bases; unmatched junction nucleotides: 6. Per germline, CDR1 MGHRA and CDR2 YSYEKL. The CDR3 loop spans 17 amino acids. The CDR3 is CASSQVEDRSSYNEQFF. The CDR3, as DNA: TGCGCCAGCAGCCAAGTAGAGGACAGGAGCTCCTACAATGAGCAGTTCTTC.

This clone was counted a single time. The J gene is TRBJ2-1, the V gene TRBV7-6; TRBD2 aligns across 13 bases. CDR1 SGHVS and CDR2 FNYEAQ come from the germline V gene. This CDR3 is built from 21 residues. After removal of 7 bases from V and 4 bases from J, the junction contained 22 bases not matched to a gene. The chain's CDR3 is CASNLEPLTSGGAWVYNEQFF. The CDR3 nucleotides read TGTGCCAGCAACCTCGAGCCCCTAACTAGCGGGGGGGCCTGGGTATACAATGAGCAGTTCTTC.

The V gene is TRBV28, the J gene TRBJ2-1, with 9 bases that match TRBD2. The CDR3 is 15 amino acids. Germline CDR1 MDHEN, CDR2 SYDVKM. V was clipped by 2 bases and J by 7 bases; unmatched bases: 6. CDR3 nucleotide sequence: TGTGCCAGCAGTTTACTAGCGGGACCTTGGAATGAGCAGTTCTTC. This codes for CASSLLAGPWNEQFF.

The V and J genes are TRBV4-3 and TRBJ2-7; TRBD1 matches at 11 bases. Germline CDR1 reads LGHNA; CDR2 reads YSLEER. J lost 4 bases, V lost 4 bases, and 9 bases had no gene match. The CDR3 covers 16 residues. CDR3 bases: TGCGCCAGCAGCCCTACTTGGACAGGGGGCTATTACGAGCAGTACTTC. Residues: CASSPTWTGGYYEQYF.

The chain employs TRBV5-6 and TRBJ2-7, with TRBD1 matching over 9 bases. Germline CDR1 reads SGHDT; CDR2 reads YYEEEE. The length of the CDR3 is 13 residues. V gave up 4 bases and J gave up 5 bases; unmatched junction bases: 4. The DNA for the CDR3 is TGTGCCAGCAGCCCGACAGGGGGAGACGAGCAGTACTTC. Translating it yields CASSPTGGDEQYF.